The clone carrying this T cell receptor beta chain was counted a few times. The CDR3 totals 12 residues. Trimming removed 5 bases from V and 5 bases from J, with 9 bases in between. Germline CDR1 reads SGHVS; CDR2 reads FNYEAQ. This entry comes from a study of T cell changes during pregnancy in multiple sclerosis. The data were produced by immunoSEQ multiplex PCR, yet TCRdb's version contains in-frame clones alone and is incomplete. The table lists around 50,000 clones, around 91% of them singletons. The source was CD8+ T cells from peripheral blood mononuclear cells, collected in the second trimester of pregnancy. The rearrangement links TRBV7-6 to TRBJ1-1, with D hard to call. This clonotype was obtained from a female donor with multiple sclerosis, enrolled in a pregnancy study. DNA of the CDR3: TGTGCCAGCAGCCCGGGAGAGACTGAAGCTTTCTTT. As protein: CASSPGETEAFF.